Here is one T cell receptor beta chain with its context. This specimen belongs to a study of blood T cell repertoires in COVID-19. Study summary: PBMCs, B-cell-depleted T cells, or T cells provided the cDNA or gDNA that made up the material.

With 3 bases clipped from V and 2 bases from J, the junction kept 10 bases outside the gene matches. The V gene's germline CDR1 is SNHLY and CDR2 FYNNEI. The CDR3 is 18 residues long. TCRdb keeps only in-frame clones here, not all; method: immunoSEQ multiplex PCR. The table has around 300,000 clones, about nine tenths seen once. Seattle patients were enrolled during active infection and followed longitudinally. The sequenced sample was peripheral blood. The chain is built from TRBV2 and TRBJ2-1, with 10 bases fitting TRBD2. The receptor was isolated from a woman aged 25 to 39 with COVID-19, enrolled during active disease. The CDR3 protein is CASSEDVSGRKAYNEQFF. Here the CDR3 DNA reads TGTGCCAGCAGTGAGGATGTTAGCGGGAGGAAAGCCTACAATGAGCAGTTCTTC.